Each of the 8 T cell receptor beta chains below was sequenced from the same sample in a study of technical replicates of blood from several donors. Measured with immunoSEQ multiplex PCR; TCRdb has only the in-frame clones, and not every one. The table shows around 70,000 clones, with about 92% occurring only once. Sequenced input: T cells isolated from PBMCs. The receptors were sampled from a human donor in good health.

The chain couples TRBV7-8 to TRBJ1-2, with D perhaps matching TRBD1 (6 bases). Trimming took 0 bases from V and 6 from J, leaving 17 bases between them. From germline, CDR1 is SGHVS and CDR2 FQNEAQ. The CDR3 spans 16 residues. The CDR3 nucleotides read TGTGCCAGCAGCTTAGCTACAGGGTCCCCCTTCGATGGCTACACCTTC. Its protein is CASSLATGSPFDGYTF.

The V gene is TRBV5-5, the J gene TRBJ2-1; 7 positions agree with TRBD1. The CDR3 is 13 residues long. Trimming removed 9 bases from V and 8 bases from J; junction bases left unmatched: 11. Germline loops: CDR1 SGHKS, CDR2 YYEKEE (reference sequence). CDR3 coding DNA: TGTGCCACCCGAAGACGACAGGGCTATGAGCAGTTCTTC. Translating it yields CATRRRQGYEQFF.

The chain carries TRBV6-4 and TRBJ1-1, with 7 bases lining up with TRBD1. The CDR3 runs 15 residues. Germline V gives CDR1 MRHNA, CDR2 SNTAGT. V lost 5 bases and J lost 0; bases outside the gene matches: 6. This chain's CDR3 is CASSQDRTMNTEAFF. In DNA, the CDR3 is TGTGCCAGCAGTCAGGACAGGACCATGAACACTGAAGCTTTCTTT.

The rearrangement uses TRBV7-9 and TRBJ2-3; 8 nucleotides line up with TRBD2. The V gene's germline CDR1 is SEHNR and CDR2 FQNEAQ (reference sequence). Germline trimming cut 6 bases from V and 2 bases from J; bases unmatched to any gene: 10. The CDR3 contains 16 residues. The CDR3 DNA is TGTGCCAGCAGAAAAGGCCGACTAGCGCTCACAGATACGCAGTATTTT. Translating it yields CASRKGRLALTDTQYF.

The chain uses TRBV28 and TRBJ2-7; no reliable D call. This CDR3 is 14 amino acids long. Trimming left V 3 bases short and J 4 bases short, with 13 bases between. Germline CDR1 MDHEN, CDR2 SYDVKM. In DNA form, the CDR3 reads TGTGCCAGCAGTTTTCCTGCTTTTGAGTACGAGCAGTACTTC. Its translation is CASSFPAFEYEQYF.

The rearrangement links TRBV28 to TRBJ2-7, with 7 nucleotides matching TRBD2. The germline CDR1 and CDR2 sequences are MDHEN and SYDVKM. Germline trimming cut 5 bases from V and 1 base from J; bases unmatched to any gene: 11. The CDR3 totals 16 residues. The CDR3 sequence: CASSRWGGGPSYEQYF. The DNA for the CDR3 is TGTGCCAGCAGTCGCTGGGGCGGGGGACCGTCCTACGAGCAGTACTTC. The full variable domain, its missing parts supplied by reference TRBV28 and TRBJ2-7, is DVKVTQSSRYLVKRTGEKVFLECVQDMDHENMFWYRQDPGLGLRLIYFSYDVKMKEKGDIPEGYSVSREKKERFSLILESASTNQTSMYLCASSRWGGGPSYEQYFGPGTRLTVT.

The chain links TRBV6-1 to TRBJ2-7; a weak D match, TRBD1 (6 bases). V lost 7 bases and J 6 bases, leaving 16 bases between the germline ends. The length of the CDR3 is 13 residues. Germline V gene data show CDR1 as MNHNS and CDR2 as SASEGT. CDR3 nucleotides: TGTGCCAGCACGGGGACACGGCTTGGCGAGCAGTACTTC. This translates into CASTGTRLGEQYF.

This chain joins TRBV5-7 and TRBJ2-5, with 10 bases that match TRBD2. TRBV5-7 is placed among ORFs of uncertain function. Trimming took 1 base from V and 4 from J; bases not matched to a gene: 7. The CDR3 totals 16 residues. CDR3 protein: CASSLTSGVLIETQYF. As DNA, the CDR3 is TGTGCCAGCAGCTTGACTAGCGGGGTTCTCATAGAGACCCAGTACTTC.